The entry below gives a single T cell receptor (beta chain) sequence along with its context. This clone's antigen is unknown. Per-base qualities were not stored, and no clone one base away is much larger. The source of the sample is a study of T cell changes during pregnancy in multiple sclerosis (dated by TCRdb to 2018 to 2020). Regarding the complete study: Changes in the T cell repertoire over the course of pregnancy were examined in this study in women with multiple sclerosis.

The library was produced with the immunoSEQ multiplex PCR assay. Entries here come from immuneACCESS through TCRdb and include only in-frame sequences with V and J called. Some clones fail to appear in such tables; in the studies checked, an unresolved V gene covers under half of the shortfall, and the cause of the remainder is unknown. The sample yields tens of thousands of clones; roughly 90% were counted once. The ten largest clones add up to around 0.7% of the sample. Spanning cysteine to phenylalanine, the CDR3 consists of 13 amino acids. Left in the record is the CDR3 DNA by itself, 39 bases read in frame from the first base. CDR1 and CDR2 are read off the germline V gene (reference sequence) as MNHNY and SVGAGI. V is pared back by 5 bases and J by 2 bases, with 9 bases lying between the germline termini.

The input for sequencing was CD4+ T cells from peripheral blood mononuclear cells, taken before pregnancy. The chain was built from TRBV6-6 and TRBJ1-1, with the D gene not confidently named. The receptor comes from a female donor with multiple sclerosis, enrolled in a pregnancy study. The CDR3 protein: CASSPRDNTEAFF. The DNA reads as follows: TGTGCCAGCAGTCCCCGGGATAACACTGAAGCTTTCTTT.